A single sample is the source of the 22 T cell receptor beta chains below, sequenced in a study of T-cell memory formation after mild COVID-19. TCRdb used MiXCR to reprocess the 5' RACE reads, holding one entry per CDR3 protein. Altogether hundreds of thousands of distinct CDR3 sequences are present, about 16% being singletons, with the ten largest covering more than 20%. The specimen was PBMCs or a T cell subset sorted from them (not recorded which). Receptors originate from a man between 18 and 29 years old who had mild COVID-19 (a few samples of this study predate the infection). Cell type and time point are not known.

V gene TRBV7-6 combines with J gene TRBJ2-6; tentatively, D is TRBD1 or TRBD2 (6 bases each). The CDR3 is 16 amino acids. V was pared by 4 bases and J by 3 bases, with 13 bases between. Germline V gives CDR1 SGHVS, CDR2 FNYEAQ. CDR3 sequence: CASSSLQGGGANVLTF. The CDR3 coding sequence is TGTGCCAGCAGCTCGTTACAGGGAGGTGGGGCCAACGTCCTGACTTTC.

This rearrangement joins TRBV7-3 to TRBJ2-7; TRBD1 matches at 10 bases. This CDR3 is built from 13 residues. Germline CDR1 is SGHTA and CDR2 is FQGTGA. With 5 bases clipped from V and 8 bases from J, the junction kept 6 bases outside the gene matches. CDR3 residues: CASSRGQGTQQYF. CDR3 sequence (DNA): TGTGCCAGCAGCCGGGGACAGGGGACCCAGCAGTACTTC.

The chain carries TRBV7-3 and TRBJ1-6, with D uncertain. V was shortened by 1 base and J by 7 bases, with 5 bases between the two germline ends. The germline CDR1 and CDR2 sequences are SGHTA and FQGTGA. The CDR3 runs 13 residues. CDR3 nucleotide sequence: TGTGCCAGCAGCTTAAATTCGAATTCACCCCTCCACTTT. Amino acids: CASSLNSNSPLHF.

V gene TRBV28 combines with J gene TRBJ2-4, with a possible D match to TRBD2 (6 bases). The ends were cut back, 5 bases at V and 8 bases at J, with 16 bases in the middle. Germline V lookup: CDR1 MDHEN, CDR2 SYDVKM. CDR3 size: 14 residues. CDR3 DNA: TGTGCCAGCAGTCCAACTAGGTGGGGGGACATTCAGTACTTC. It specifies CASSPTRWGDIQYF. Full variable domain (rest looked up from reference TRBV28 and TRBJ2-4): DVKVTQSSRYLVKRTGEKVFLECVQDMDHENMFWYRQDPGLGLRLIYFSYDVKMKEKGDIPEGYSVSREKKERFSLILESASTNQTSMYLCASSPTRWGDIQYFGAGTRLSVL.

This clonotype has a count of ten or more. The chain links TRBV25-1 to TRBJ2-7; 10 bases align to TRBD1. The germline V gene encodes CDR1 MGHDK and CDR2 SYGVNS. V lost 4 bases, J lost 3 bases, and 0 bases stayed unmatched. CDR3 length: 13 amino acids. CDR3 loop: CASSGTGGYEQYV. The CDR3 nucleotides read TGTGCCAGCAGTGGGACAGGGGGCTACGAGCAGTACGTC.

The rearrangement links TRBV7-6 to TRBJ1-1; D not resolved. This CDR3 spans 13 amino acids. Germline assignment: CDR1 SGHVS and CDR2 FNYEAQ. Trimming shortened V by 4 bases and J by 4 bases, and 10 bases separated the two germline ends. CDR3 nucleotides: TGTGCCAGCAGCTATAGAGCTGCCACTGAAGCTTTCTTT. Its translation is CASSYRAATEAFF. Looking up the rest from reference TRBV7-6 and TRBJ1-1 gives the full variable domain: GAGVSQSPRYKVTKRGQDVALRCDPISGHVSLYWYRQALGQGPEFLTYFNYEAQQDKSGLPNDRFSAERPEGSISTLTIQRTEQRDSAMYRCASSYRAATEAFFGQGTRLTVV.

This clonotype was counted ten times or more. The V and J genes are TRBV5-1 and TRBJ1-1, with 9 bases aligning to TRBD1. Germline V lookup: CDR1 SGHRS, CDR2 YFSETQ. The CDR3 extends over 16 amino acids. V trimming: 0 bases; J trimming: 6 bases; junction bases outside the gene matches: 9. The CDR3 region has the DNA TGCGCCAGCAGCTTGGCGGACCCGGGACAGGGCGCTGAAGCTTTCTTT. Protein sequence: CASSLADPGQGAEAFF.

This chain connects TRBV7-2 to TRBJ2-3; 11 bases are shared with TRBD2. Germline CDR1 and CDR2: SGHTA and FQGNSA. The CDR3 sequence is 17 residues long. V shed 6 bases, J shed 2 bases, and the junction held 10 bases outside the gene matches. DNA of the CDR3: TGTGCCAGCAGTACCCCGACTAGCGGGGTCACCACAGATACGCAGTATTTT. It translates to CASSTPTSGVTTDTQYF.

The chain couples TRBV7-2 to TRBJ2-7, with D perhaps being TRBD1 or TRBD2 (7 bases each). The CDR3 is 14 residues long. The germline V and J ends were trimmed by 4 bases and 4 bases, with 14 bases remaining between them. Germline lookup yields CDR1 SGHTA and CDR2 FQGNSA. The CDR3 DNA follows: TGTGCCAGCAGCTCGTCAGGGGGGGCTTACGAGCAGTACTTC. Residues: CASSSSGGAYEQYF.

CDR3 coding DNA: TGTGCCAGCAGCCTAACCGGGACTCCAAATCAGCCCCAGCATTTT. This translates into CASSLTGTPNQPQHF. This chain joins TRBV7-9 and TRBJ1-5; D is perhaps TRBD1 (5 bases). Trimming removed 5 bases from V and 4 bases from J, with 15 bases in between. Germline CDR1 and CDR2: SEHNR and FQNEAQ (reference sequence). The CDR3 consists of 15 residues.

This clonotype was observed at least ten times. The chain uses TRBV2 and TRBJ2-1, with D possibly matching TRBD2 (6 bases). The germline V gene has CDR1 SNHLY and CDR2 FYNNEI. V was trimmed by 6 bases and J by 9 bases, leaving 24 bases between them. The CDR3 is 16 amino acids. Here the CDR3 DNA reads TGTGCCAGCAGCGGAACCTGGGACTGGTCTGGGGGTGAGCAGTTCTTC. It is translated as CASSGTWDWSGGEQFF.

This clonotype was seen a few times. This chain connects TRBV5-1 to TRBJ2-1; 14 bases map to TRBD2. V was pared by 1 base and J by 7 bases, with 4 bases of the junction left unmatched. In germline, CDR1 is SGHRS, CDR2 YFSETQ. The CDR3 runs to 16 residues. The CDR3 reads CASSLTRTSGGNEQFF. The DNA for the CDR3 is TGCGCCAGCAGCTTGACCCGGACTAGCGGGGGGAATGAGCAGTTCTTC.

V gene TRBV4-2 combines with J gene TRBJ2-7; possibly TRBD1 for D (6 bases). Germline V gene lookup returns CDR1 LGHNA and CDR2 YNFKEQ. This CDR3 is 14 amino acids long. The V end was cut by 3 bases, the J end by 1 base, with 10 bases between. CDR3 sequence (DNA): TGTGCCAGCAGCCAGGGGGACACTTCCTACGAGCAGTACTTC. Translated, it gives CASSQGDTSYEQYF.

The V call is TRBV21-1, the J call TRBJ1-4. TRBV21-1 has pseudogene status. The CDR3 runs to 12 residues. CDR3 amino acids: CASSKWQEKLFF. CDR3 coding DNA: TGTGCCAGCAGCAAATGGCAAGAAAAACTGTTTTTT.

This clonotype was observed a few times. V and J are TRBV21-1 and TRBJ2-1; the tabulated D call, TRBD1, remains unverified against the DNA. TRBV21-1 is noted as a pseudogene. CDR3 length: 15 amino acids. The CDR3 nucleotides are TGTGCCAGCAGCATTAAGCGGGGGGGCCGGGATGAGCAGTTCTTC. Amino acids: CASSIKRGGRDEQFF.

The chain employs TRBV30 and TRBJ1-2, with D uncertain. Trimming shortened V by 0 bases and J by 2 bases, and 7 bases separated the two germline ends. The CDR3 runs 13 residues. Germline CDR1 is GTSNPN and CDR2 is SVGIG (reference sequence). The DNA of the CDR3 is TGTGCCTGGAGTGTTGCCTCGAACTATGGCTACACCTTC. Translation: CAWSVASNYGYTF.

The chain couples TRBV7-9 to TRBJ2-3, with TRBD2 matching over 9 bases. Germline CDR1 reads SEHNR; CDR2 reads FQNEAQ (reference sequence). CDR3 length equals 13 residues. The ends lost 1 base at V and 9 bases at J; junction bases unmatched: 2. CDR3 loop: CASSLGLAGTQYF. The CDR3 DNA reads as TGTGCCAGCAGCTTAGGGCTAGCGGGGACGCAGTATTTT.

The rearrangement uses TRBV5-5 and TRBJ2-3; D not certain. The V gene's germline CDR1 is SGHKS and CDR2 YYEKEE (reference sequence). This CDR3 contains 13 residues. V shed 2 bases and J shed 4 bases, with 8 bases lying between them. The CDR3 here is CASSFGCPDTQYF. The DNA for the CDR3 is TGTGCCAGCAGCTTTGGATGCCCAGATACGCAGTATTTT.

This clonotype was detected only a few times. The chain employs TRBV4-3 and TRBJ1-6; D may be TRBD1 (6 bases). This CDR3 region has 19 residues. CDR1 is LGHNA, CDR2 YSLEER, per germline. Trimming removed 2 bases from V and 4 bases from J, with 21 bases in between. CDR3: CASSQYVNREVKYNSPLHF. The CDR3 nucleotides are TGCGCCAGCAGCCAATACGTTAACAGGGAAGTCAAATATAATTCACCCCTCCACTTT.

The chain employs TRBV19 and TRBJ1-5, with 8 bases that match TRBD1. There are 14 residues in the CDR3. V dropped 5 bases and J dropped 6; count of bases not matched to a gene: 6. In germline, CDR1 is LNHDA, CDR2 SQIVND (reference sequence). CDR3 coding DNA: TGTGCCAGTAGTGTACAGGGGGTGGCTCAGCCCCAGCATTTT. Translating it yields CASSVQGVAQPQHF.

Only a few counts were recorded for this clonotype. The J gene is TRBJ1-1, the V gene TRBV28; D not certain. In germline, CDR1 is MDHEN, CDR2 SYDVKM. Trimming pared 8 bases from V and 11 bases from J, leaving 12 bases between. This CDR3 is built from 10 residues. CDR3 DNA: TGTGCCAGCGGCCACCCTGGGGCTTTCTTT. Translating gives CASGHPGAFF.

This clonotype was counted only a few times. The chain couples TRBV11-2 to TRBJ1-1; D not resolved. The V gene lost 6 bases and the J gene lost 0 bases, with 17 bases spanning the gap. Germline values: CDR1 SGHAT, CDR2 FQNNGV. The CDR3 has 16 amino acids. The CDR3 DNA reads TGTGCCAGCAGTCGGCAGCCCCGGGGAATGAACACTGAAGCTTTCTTT. Its protein product is CASSRQPRGMNTEAFF.